The 13 T cell receptor beta chains below come from one sample, sequenced in a study of cytomegalovirus exposure and HLA in healthy donors. The PCR ran on 60 Vbeta and 13 Jbeta primers. The data were produced by immunoSEQ multiplex PCR, yet TCRdb's version contains in-frame clones alone and is incomplete. The sample yields some 150,000 clones, 70% to 85% seen once. Sequencing was carried out using PBMCs. These receptor sequences come from a woman aged 45-65 years in good health and CMV-seropositive.

This chain uses TRBV23-1 with TRBJ1-2; D is perhaps TRBD1 (5 bases). TRBV23-1 is an open reading frame, and its role is uncertain. The CDR3 runs 15 residues. With 7 bases removed from V and 4 bases from J, the gap between germline ends came to 19 bases. The CDR3 protein is CASIDGVGGGYGYTF. CDR3 sequence (DNA): TGCGCCAGCATTGACGGGGTGGGGGGAGGCTATGGCTACACCTTC.

V usage is TRBV9 and J usage is TRBJ1-3; no clear D gene. CDR1 and CDR2 (germline): SGDLS, YYNGEE. V lost 4 bases, J lost 0 bases, and 14 bases lay in between. The CDR3 loop spans 16 amino acids. The CDR3 loop reads CASSPRESSSGNTIYF. The CDR3 bases are TGTGCCAGCAGCCCCCGGGAATCGAGCTCTGGAAACACCATATATTTT.

The rearrangement joins TRBV6-5 to TRBJ1-2, with 9 bases fitting TRBD1. J gave up 6 bases and V 5 bases, and 4 bases lay outside the gene matches. The germline V gene encodes CDR1 MNHEY and CDR2 SVGAGI. The CDR3 consists of 13 residues. CDR3 loop: CASSPTGGNGYTF. The CDR3 DNA follows: TGTGCCAGCAGTCCTACAGGGGGCAATGGCTACACCTTC.

The chain links TRBV7-9 to TRBJ2-3; 11 bases map to TRBD2. The germline V gene encodes CDR1 SEHNR and CDR2 FQNEAQ (reference sequence). V was pared by 6 bases and J by 3 bases, with 5 bases of the junction left unmatched. The length of the CDR3 is 15 residues. CDR3 residues: CASSPLAGDTDTQYF. The CDR3 DNA sequence: TGTGCCAGCAGTCCACTAGCGGGGGATACAGATACGCAGTATTTT.

The count of this clone is one. V usage is TRBV5-5 and J usage is TRBJ1-2; no clear D. Per the germline V gene, CDR1 is SGHKS and CDR2 is YYEKEE (reference sequence). Deletions cut 5 bases from V and 5 bases from J, with 19 bases between. CDR3 length: 15 residues. This chain's CDR3 is CASRLTLDWKYGYTF. CDR3 bases: TGTGCCAGCAGATTAACCCTAGACTGGAAATATGGCTACACCTTC.

This clone has more than one count but fewer than ten. The J gene is TRBJ2-2, the V gene TRBV6-1; weak D call: TRBD1 (6 bases). The V gene lost 9 bases and the J gene lost 0 bases, with 11 bases spanning the gap. The CDR3 has 14 residues. Germline V gene sequence: CDR1 MNHNS, CDR2 SASEGT. The DNA of the CDR3 is TGTGCCAGTAGAGCAGGGGCGAACACCGGGGAGCTGTTTTTT. Amino acids: CASRAGANTGELFF.

V usage is TRBV2 and J usage is TRBJ2-1; D is unresolved. Germline V gene data show CDR1 as SNHLY and CDR2 as FYNNEI. The CDR3 spans 13 residues. V lost 7 bases to trimming and J lost 9 bases, with 16 bases between them. The CDR3 region is CASKEGETGEQFF. CDR3 coding DNA: TGTGCCAGCAAAGAAGGCGAAACGGGTGAGCAGTTCTTC.

The chain is built from TRBV2 and TRBJ2-7; 11 positions match TRBD2. The CDR3 loop spans 15 amino acids. After removal of 3 bases from V and 7 bases from J, the junction contained 8 bases not matched to a gene. Germline V gene data show CDR1 as SNHLY and CDR2 as FYNNEI. This CDR3 reads CASSDPSGGFWEQYF. In DNA form, the CDR3 reads TGTGCCAGCAGTGACCCTAGCGGGGGGTTCTGGGAGCAGTACTTC. Using reference TRBV2 and TRBJ2-7 for the parts outside the CDR3, the full variable domain is EPEVTQTPSHQVTQMGQEVILRCVPISNHLYFYWYRQILGQKVEFLVSFYNNEISEKSEIFDDQFSVERPDGSNFTLKIRSTKLEDSAMYFCASSDPSGGFWEQYFGPGTRLTVT.

This sequence joins TRBV19 and TRBJ2-7; 7 nucleotides align to TRBD1. Germline CDR1 LNHDA, CDR2 SQIVND (reference sequence). The V segment lost 8 bases and the J segment 3 bases; nucleotides outside the gene matches: 10. The CDR3 is 14 residues long. The CDR3 is CASENGTADYEQYF. The CDR3 bases are TGTGCCAGTGAGAACGGGACAGCAGACTACGAGCAGTACTTC.

This chain joins TRBV7-6 and TRBJ1-5; no reliable D call. CDR1 SGHVS and CDR2 FNYEAQ come from the germline V gene. CDR3 length equals 15 residues. V was clipped by 1 base and J by 0 bases, with 7 bases between them. For the CDR3, the DNA is TGTGCCAGCAGCTTAGGACAATATAGCAATCAGCCCCAGCATTTT. As protein: CASSLGQYSNQPQHF. The full variable domain, with the rest looked up from reference TRBV7-6 and TRBJ1-5, is GAGVSQSPRYKVTKRGQDVALRCDPISGHVSLYWYRQALGQGPEFLTYFNYEAQQDKSGLPNDRFSAERPEGSISTLTIQRTEQRDSAMYRCASSLGQYSNQPQHFGDGTRLSIL.

J is TRBJ1-6 and V is TRBV6-1; tentatively, D is TRBD1 (5 bases). With 7 bases removed from V and 2 bases from J, the gap between germline ends came to 9 bases. Per the germline V gene, CDR1 is MNHNS and CDR2 is SASEGT. The CDR3 contains 14 residues. DNA of the CDR3: TGTGCCAGCAACGGGGGAACCTATAATTCACCCCTCCACTTT. Its translation is CASNGGTYNSPLHF.

The chain is built from TRBV27 and TRBJ1-1, with D hard to call. Trimming took 7 bases from V and 0 from J, leaving 21 bases between them. This CDR3 is 17 amino acids long. Per the germline V gene, CDR1 is MNHEY and CDR2 is SMNVEV (reference sequence). CDR3 in DNA: TGTGCCAGCACCTCTTTGGTGAACTTGGGCCTGAACACTGAAGCTTTCTTT. Protein sequence: CASTSLVNLGLNTEAFF.

This clone appeared a single time. This rearrangement joins TRBV2 to TRBJ1-1, with 7 bases fitting TRBD1. Germline-derived CDR1 and CDR2 are SNHLY and FYNNEI. The ends lost 2 bases at V and 10 bases at J; junction bases unmatched: 4. The CDR3 is made up of 12 amino acids. The CDR3 sequence: CASSERRGPAFF. The CDR3 region has the DNA TGTGCCAGCAGTGAAAGGAGGGGGCCAGCTTTCTTT.